The 8 T cell receptor beta chains presented below share a single source sample, sequenced in a study of cytomegalovirus exposure and HLA in healthy donors. With 60 Vbeta and 13 Jbeta primers, the PCR was carried out. Repertoires were generated with immunoSEQ multiplex PCR, while TCRdb's copy carries only in-frame clones and drops some. The data hold about 120,000 clones, with approximately 80% observed a single time. The sequencing sample was made of PBMCs. These receptors all stem from a man in his forties in good health and CMV-seronegative.

The chain employs TRBV4-2 and TRBJ1-4; 7 bases line up with TRBD1. Germline-derived CDR1 and CDR2 are LGHNA and YNFKEQ. The trim removed 4 bases at V and 8 bases at J, leaving 7 bases unmatched. This CDR3 spans 14 amino acids. CDR3 DNA sequence: TGTGCCAGCAGCCCAGACAGGGCCCGCGAAAAACTGTTTTTT. This codes for CASSPDRAREKLFF.

The chain recombines TRBV14 with TRBJ2-7, with 10 bases fitting TRBD2. After removal of 3 bases from V and 5 bases from J, the junction contained 7 bases not matched to a gene. Germline V lookup: CDR1 SGHDN, CDR2 FVKESK. The CDR3 is 15 amino acids. The DNA for the CDR3 is TGTGCCAGCAGCCAGAGAAGCGGGGGGGCCCACGAGCAGTACTTC. Protein: CASSQRSGGAHEQYF.

The chain employs TRBV18 and TRBJ1-2; TRBD1 might be the D (5 bases). V was clipped by 3 bases and J by 8 bases, with 13 bases between them. This CDR3 contains 13 residues. The germline CDR1 and CDR2 sequences are KGHSH and LQKENI. CDR3 sequence reads: CASSPLGAGGYTF. The CDR3 DNA reads TGTGCCAGCTCACCGCTTGGGGCAGGGGGCTACACCTTC.

The genes are TRBV19 and TRBJ2-7; no reliable D call. This CDR3 has 14 residues. V lost 5 bases and J lost 4, with 15 bases in between. Germline V lookup: CDR1 LNHDA, CDR2 SQIVND (reference sequence). The CDR3 bases are TGTGCCAGTAGTTCCACCTCCCTCGGGTACGAGCAGTACTTC. It specifies CASSSTSLGYEQYF.

This chain connects TRBV6-6 to TRBJ2-7, with D tentatively TRBD2 (5 bases). Per germline, CDR1 MNHNY and CDR2 SVGAGI (reference sequence). There are 14 residues in the CDR3. V lost 6 bases and J 7 bases, leaving 19 bases between the germline ends. CDR3 DNA: TGTGCCAGCAGCCCCGAAGGCCCCCCGGGGGAGCAGTACTTC. It is translated as CASSPEGPPGEQYF.

The CDR3 spells CASSYPQTVPNEKLFF. The CDR3, as DNA: TGTGCCAGCAGTTACCCTCAGACAGTGCCGAATGAAAAACTGTTTTTT. The V gene is TRBV6-5, the J gene TRBJ1-4; tentative D call: TRBD1 (5 bases). This CDR3 has 16 amino acids. Trimming removed 2 bases from V and 5 bases from J, with 15 bases in between. Germline V CDR1 and CDR2: MNHEY, SVGAGI.

This clone occurred once. The rearrangement links TRBV10-3 to TRBJ1-2; possible D gene TRBD1, 6 bases. The CDR3 spans 17 residues. Germline V CDR1 and CDR2: ENHRY, SYGVKD. V gave up 5 bases and J gave up 0 bases, with 19 bases separating them. The CDR3 region is CAISPIQGQTTNYGYTF. The CDR3 nucleotides read TGTGCCATCAGTCCAATACAGGGCCAGACGACTAACTATGGCTACACCTTC.

This clone showed up just once. The chain joins TRBV4-1 to TRBJ1-6; 8 nucleotides agree with TRBD1. CDR1 is MGHRA, CDR2 YSYEKL, per germline. Trimming removed 4 bases from V and 5 bases from J; junction bases left unmatched: 13. CDR3 size: 18 residues. This CDR3 is CASSLRNTRGLNNSPLHF. CDR3 in DNA: TGCGCCAGCAGCCTCAGGAATACCAGGGGGCTTAATAATTCACCCCTCCACTTT.